This T cell receptor (beta chain) was recovered during a study of beta chain features in type 1 diabetes. Study at large: The patient and healthy donor groups were comparable for age, gender and cell yields. Findings and limits, study-wide: Within each of all four CD4+ subsets, Type 1 diabetes patients had TCRB CDR3s that were moderately but significantly shorter.

Sorting with CD45RO/CCR7/CD25/CD127/CD95/CD27 yielded naive, central memory, regulatory and stem-like memory CD4+ cells. This clone was found a few times. Its antigen is unidentified. The study reverse transcribed the entire isolated RNA, so it sequenced expressed TCRB transcripts. About 3.5 million reads per sample on average were obtained from naive, central memory and regulatory T cell samples. Repertoires were generated with immunoSEQ multiplex PCR, while TCRdb's copy carries only in-frame clones and drops some. The repertoire consists of around 290,000 clones, with 8% occurring once and the leading ten covering approximately 0.99%. Sequenced sample: central memory CD4+ T cells from blood. This TCR was recovered from a young woman in good health.

The CDR3 reads CASSERGETDTQYF. Here the CDR3 DNA reads TGTGCCAGCAGTGAAAGAGGGGAAACAGATACGCAGTATTTT. The chain joins TRBV6-1 to TRBJ2-3, with D possibly called TRBD1 or TRBD2 (5 bases each). This CDR3 has 14 residues. From germline, CDR1 is MNHNS and CDR2 SASEGT. With 2 bases removed from V and 3 bases from J, the gap between germline ends came to 9 bases.